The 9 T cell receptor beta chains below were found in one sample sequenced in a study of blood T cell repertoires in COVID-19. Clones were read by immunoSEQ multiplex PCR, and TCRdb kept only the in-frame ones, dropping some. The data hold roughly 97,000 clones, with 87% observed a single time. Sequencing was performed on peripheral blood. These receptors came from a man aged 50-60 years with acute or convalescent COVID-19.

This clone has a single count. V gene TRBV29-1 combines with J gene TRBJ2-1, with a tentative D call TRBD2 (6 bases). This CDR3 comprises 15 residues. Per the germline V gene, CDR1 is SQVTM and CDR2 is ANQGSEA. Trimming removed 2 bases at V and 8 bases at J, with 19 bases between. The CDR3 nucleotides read TGCAGCGTTGAACTACTAGCACCCCGTTCCGATGAGCAGTTCTTC. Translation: CSVELLAPRSDEQFF.

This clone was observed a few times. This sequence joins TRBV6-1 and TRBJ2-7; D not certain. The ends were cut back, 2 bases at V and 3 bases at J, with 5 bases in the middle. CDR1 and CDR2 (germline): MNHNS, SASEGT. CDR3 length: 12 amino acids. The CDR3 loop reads CASSESVYEQYF. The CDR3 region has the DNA TGTGCCAGCAGTGAATCGGTCTACGAGCAGTACTTC.

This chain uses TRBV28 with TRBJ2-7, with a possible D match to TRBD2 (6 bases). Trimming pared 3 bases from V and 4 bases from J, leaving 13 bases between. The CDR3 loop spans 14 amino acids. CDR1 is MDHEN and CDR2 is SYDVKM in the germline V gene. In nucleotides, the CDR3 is TGTGCCAGCAGTTTCGGAGGGGTCCGTTACGAGCAGTACTTC. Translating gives CASSFGGVRYEQYF.

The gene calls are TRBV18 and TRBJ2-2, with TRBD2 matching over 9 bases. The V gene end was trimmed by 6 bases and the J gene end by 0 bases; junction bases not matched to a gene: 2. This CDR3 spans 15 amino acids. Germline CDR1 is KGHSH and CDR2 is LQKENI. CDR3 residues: CASSVAGANTGELFF. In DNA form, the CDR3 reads TGTGCCAGCTCCGTAGCGGGGGCGAACACCGGGGAGCTGTTTTTT.

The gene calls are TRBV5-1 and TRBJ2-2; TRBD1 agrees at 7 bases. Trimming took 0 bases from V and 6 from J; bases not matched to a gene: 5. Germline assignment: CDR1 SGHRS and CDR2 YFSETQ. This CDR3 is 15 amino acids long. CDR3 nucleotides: TGCGCCAGCAGCTTGGACCCTACAGGGGCCGGGGAGCTGTTTTTT. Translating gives CASSLDPTGAGELFF.

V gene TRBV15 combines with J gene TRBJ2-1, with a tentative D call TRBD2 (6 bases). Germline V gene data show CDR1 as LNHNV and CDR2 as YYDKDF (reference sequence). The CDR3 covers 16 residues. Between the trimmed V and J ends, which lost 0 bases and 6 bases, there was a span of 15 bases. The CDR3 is CATSRDAGIAVNEQFF. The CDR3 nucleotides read TGTGCCACCAGCAGAGATGCCGGAATAGCGGTCAATGAGCAGTTCTTC.

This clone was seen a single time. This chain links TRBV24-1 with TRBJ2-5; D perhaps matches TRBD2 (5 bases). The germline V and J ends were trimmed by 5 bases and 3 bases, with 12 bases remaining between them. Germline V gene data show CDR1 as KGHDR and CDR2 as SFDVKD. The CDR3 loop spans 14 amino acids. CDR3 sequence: CATSVGGSKETQYF. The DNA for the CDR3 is TGTGCCACCAGTGTAGGAGGCAGCAAAGAGACCCAGTACTTC.

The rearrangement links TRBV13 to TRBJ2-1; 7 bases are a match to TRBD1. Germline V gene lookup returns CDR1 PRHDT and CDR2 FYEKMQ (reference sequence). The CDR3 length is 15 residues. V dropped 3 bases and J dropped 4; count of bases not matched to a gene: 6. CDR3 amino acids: CASSFRDSLYNEQFF. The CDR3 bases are TGTGCCAGCAGCTTCCGGGACAGCTTATACAATGAGCAGTTCTTC.

The CDR3 loop is CASSLGQRGEKLFF. CDR3 DNA sequence: TGTGCCAGCAGTTTGGGACAGCGTGGGGAAAAACTGTTTTTT. This chain joins TRBV6-5 and TRBJ1-4, with 7 bases that match TRBD1. Germline CDR1 is MNHEY and CDR2 is SVGAGI. CDR3 length: 14 residues. Trimming cost V 4 bases and J 8 bases; bases outside gene matches: 7.